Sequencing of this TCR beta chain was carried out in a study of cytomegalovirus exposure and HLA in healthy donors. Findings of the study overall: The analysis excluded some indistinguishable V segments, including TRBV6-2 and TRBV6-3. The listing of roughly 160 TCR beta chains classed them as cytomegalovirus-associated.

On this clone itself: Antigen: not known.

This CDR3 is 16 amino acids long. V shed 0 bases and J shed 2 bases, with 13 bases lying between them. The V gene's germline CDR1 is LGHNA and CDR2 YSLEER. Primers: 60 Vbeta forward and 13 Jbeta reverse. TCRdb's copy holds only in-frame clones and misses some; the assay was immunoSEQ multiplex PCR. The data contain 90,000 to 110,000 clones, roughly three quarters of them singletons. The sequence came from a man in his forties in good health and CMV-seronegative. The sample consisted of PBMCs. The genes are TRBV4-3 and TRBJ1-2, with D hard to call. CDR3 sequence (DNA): TGCGCCAGCAGCCAAGAAGTAAGCTCGGGGAACTATGGCTACACCTTC. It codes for CASSQEVSSGNYGYTF.